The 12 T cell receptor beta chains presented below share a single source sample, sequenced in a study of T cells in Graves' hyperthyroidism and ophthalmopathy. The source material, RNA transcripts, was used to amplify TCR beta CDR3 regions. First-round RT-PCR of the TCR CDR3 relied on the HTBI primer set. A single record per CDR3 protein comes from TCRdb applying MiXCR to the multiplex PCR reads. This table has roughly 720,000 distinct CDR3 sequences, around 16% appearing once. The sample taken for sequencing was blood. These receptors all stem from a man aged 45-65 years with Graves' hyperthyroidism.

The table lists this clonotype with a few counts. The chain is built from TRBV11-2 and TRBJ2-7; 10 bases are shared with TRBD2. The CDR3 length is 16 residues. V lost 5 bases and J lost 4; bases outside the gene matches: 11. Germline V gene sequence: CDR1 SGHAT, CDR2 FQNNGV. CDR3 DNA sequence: TGTGCCAGCAGCGGCTCTAGCGGGAGAGACAATTACGAGCAGTACTTC. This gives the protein CASSGSSGRDNYEQYF.

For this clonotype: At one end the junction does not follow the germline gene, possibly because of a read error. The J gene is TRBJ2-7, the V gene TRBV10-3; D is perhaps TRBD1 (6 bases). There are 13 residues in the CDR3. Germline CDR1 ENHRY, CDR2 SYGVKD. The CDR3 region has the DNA TGTGCCATCAGTCTACAGGGCGAGTACGGGCAGTACTTC. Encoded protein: CAISLQGEYGQYF.

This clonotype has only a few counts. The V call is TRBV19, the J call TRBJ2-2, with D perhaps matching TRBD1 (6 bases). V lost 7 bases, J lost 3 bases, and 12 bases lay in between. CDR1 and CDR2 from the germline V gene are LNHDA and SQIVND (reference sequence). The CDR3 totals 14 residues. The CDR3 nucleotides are TGTGCCAGTACCCCGGGACACTACACCGGGGAGCTGTTTTTT. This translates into CASTPGHYTGELFF.

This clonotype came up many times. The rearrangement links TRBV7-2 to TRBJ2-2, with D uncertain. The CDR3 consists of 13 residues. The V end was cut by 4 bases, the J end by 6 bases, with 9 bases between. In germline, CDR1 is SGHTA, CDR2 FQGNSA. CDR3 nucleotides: TGTGCCAGCAGCTCCTCCCATCCCGGGGAGCTGTTTTTT. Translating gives CASSSSHPGELFF. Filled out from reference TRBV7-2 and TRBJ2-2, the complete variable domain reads GAGVSQSPSNKVTEKGKDVELRCDPISGHTALYWYRQSLGQGLEFLIYFQGNSAPDKSGLPSDRFSAERTGGSVSTLTIQRTQQEDSAVYLCASSSSHPGELFFGEGSRLTVL.

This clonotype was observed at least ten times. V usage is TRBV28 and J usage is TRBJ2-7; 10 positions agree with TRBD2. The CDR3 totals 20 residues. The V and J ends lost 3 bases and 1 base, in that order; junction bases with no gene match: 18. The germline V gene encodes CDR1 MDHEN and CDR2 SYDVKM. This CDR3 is CASSFVGRGLAGALSYEQYF. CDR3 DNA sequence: TGTGCCAGCAGTTTCGTAGGGCGCGGGCTAGCGGGAGCCCTTTCCTACGAGCAGTACTTC.

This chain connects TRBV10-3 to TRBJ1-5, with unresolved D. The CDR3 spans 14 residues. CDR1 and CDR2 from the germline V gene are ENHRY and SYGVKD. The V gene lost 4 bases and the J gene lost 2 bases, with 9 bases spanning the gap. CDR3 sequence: CAISVDGGNQPQHF. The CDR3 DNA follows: TGTGCCATCAGTGTGGACGGAGGCAATCAGCCCCAGCATTTT.

The CDR3 region is CSVEDVGGEGFAYGYTF. DNA for the CDR3: TGCAGCGTTGAAGACGTCGGGGGGGAGGGCTTTGCGTATGGCTACACCTTC. The chain employs TRBV29-1 and TRBJ1-2; D possibly corresponds to TRBD1 (5 bases). V was trimmed by 0 bases and J by 5 bases, leaving 22 bases between them. Germline V gives CDR1 SQVTM, CDR2 ANQGSEA. The CDR3 spans 17 residues.

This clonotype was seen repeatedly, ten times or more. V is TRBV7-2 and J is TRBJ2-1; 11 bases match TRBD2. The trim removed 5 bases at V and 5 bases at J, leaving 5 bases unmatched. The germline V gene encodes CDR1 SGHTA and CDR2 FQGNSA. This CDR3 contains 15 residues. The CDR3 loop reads CASSPLAGVHNEQFF. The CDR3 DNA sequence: TGTGCCAGCAGCCCACTAGCGGGAGTCCACAATGAGCAGTTCTTC.

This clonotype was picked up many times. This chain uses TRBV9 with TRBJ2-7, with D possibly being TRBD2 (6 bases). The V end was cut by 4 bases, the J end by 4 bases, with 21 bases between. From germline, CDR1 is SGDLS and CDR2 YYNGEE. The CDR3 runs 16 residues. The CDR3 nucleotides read TGTGCCAGCAGCCCCCAGGGACTCCCCGGGGGTTACGAGCAGTACTTC. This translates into CASSPQGLPGGYEQYF.

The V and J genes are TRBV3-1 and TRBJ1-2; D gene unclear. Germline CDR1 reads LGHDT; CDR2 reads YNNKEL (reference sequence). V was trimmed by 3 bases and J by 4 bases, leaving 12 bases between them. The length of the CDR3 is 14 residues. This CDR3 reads CASSQTENIYGYTF. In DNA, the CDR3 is TGTGCCAGCAGCCAGACGGAGAACATCTATGGCTACACCTTC.

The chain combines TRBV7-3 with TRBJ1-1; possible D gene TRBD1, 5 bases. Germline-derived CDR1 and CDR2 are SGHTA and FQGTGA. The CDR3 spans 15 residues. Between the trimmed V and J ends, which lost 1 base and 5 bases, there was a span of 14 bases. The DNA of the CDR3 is TGTGCCAGCAGCTTAATCGCAGGGTTTAGGACTGAAGCTTTCTTT. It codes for CASSLIAGFRTEAFF.

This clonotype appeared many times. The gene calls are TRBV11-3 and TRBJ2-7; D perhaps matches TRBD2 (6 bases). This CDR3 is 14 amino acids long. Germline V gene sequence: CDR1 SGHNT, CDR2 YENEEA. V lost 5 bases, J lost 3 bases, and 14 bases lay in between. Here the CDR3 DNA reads TGTGCCAGCAGCCCCGGGAGAGGGAGCTACGAGCAGTACTTC. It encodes CASSPGRGSYEQYF.